This passage covers 24 T cell receptor beta chains from one sample sequenced in a study of T-cell reconstitution after alpha-beta-depleted transplantation in children. It was with unique molecular identifiers that the TCRbeta library was prepared. TCRdb redid the calling of the PCR reads with MiXCR, one entry per CDR3 protein. The data hold 400,000 to 500,000 distinct CDR3 sequences, with about 11% observed a single time. This material consisted of PBMCs from the stem cell graft donor, taken from the stem cell graft. The receptors derive from a human donor who donated a stem cell graft to a child with acute myeloid leukemia.

This clonotype was seen a few times. The chain carries TRBV20-1 and TRBJ2-4, with D possibly called TRBD1 or TRBD2 (6 bases each). Germline V gene lookup returns CDR1 DFQATT and CDR2 SNEGSKA (reference sequence). The CDR3 runs 14 residues. V dropped 1 base and J dropped 8 bases, with 15 bases sitting between them. The CDR3 nucleotides are TGCAGTGCTAGAGGTCCCGGGGGCAGGGACATTCAGTACTTC. Protein product: CSARGPGGRDIQYF.

This clonotype occurred many times. In nucleotides, the CDR3 is TGTGCCAGCAGCTCCATCCGGGACAGAGAGTACAATGAGCAGTTCTTC. Amino acids: CASSSIRDREYNEQFF. The chain joins TRBV7-8 to TRBJ2-1; 7 nucleotides align to TRBD1. The V segment lost 4 bases and the J segment 4 bases; nucleotides outside the gene matches: 10. CDR1 SGHVS and CDR2 FQNEAQ come from the germline V gene. CDR3 length equals 16 residues. The full variable domain, its missing parts supplied by reference TRBV7-8 and TRBJ2-1, is GAGVSQSPRYKVAKRGQDVALRCDPISGHVSLFWYQQALGQGPEFLTYFQNEAQLDKSGLPSDRFFAERPEGSVSTLKIQRTQQEDSAVYLCASSSIRDREYNEQFFGPGTRLTVL.

This clonotype appeared a few times. The chain joins TRBV7-9 to TRBJ2-2, with D unclear. CDR1 SEHNR and CDR2 FQNEAQ come from the germline V gene (reference sequence). V shed 5 bases and J shed 3 bases, with 10 bases lying between them. The CDR3 sequence is 14 residues long. CDR3 DNA sequence: TGTGCCAGCAGCCAGACCCGGGACACCGGGGAGCTGTTTTTT. Translated, it gives CASSQTRDTGELFF.

The rearrangement uses TRBV5-1 and TRBJ2-3; TRBD2 might be the D (7 bases). The germline V gene encodes CDR1 SGHRS and CDR2 YFSETQ. V lost 4 bases and J lost 0, with 21 bases in between. This CDR3 is built from 18 residues. The chain's CDR3 is CASSLLRGGSASTDTQYF. DNA of the CDR3: TGCGCCAGCAGCCTGTTGAGGGGGGGCTCCGCTAGCACAGATACGCAGTATTTT.

For this clonotype: A much more abundant neighbour one base away suggests this may be a read error. The chain is built from TRBV10-2 and TRBJ1-5, with 8 bases aligning to TRBD1. Trimming took 4 bases from V and 3 from J; bases not matched to a gene: 5. Germline lookup yields CDR1 WSHSY and CDR2 SAAADI. The CDR3 length is 15 residues. The DNA of the CDR3 is TGCGCCAGCAGTGGGGCAGGGGGCTACAATCAGCCCCAGCATTTT. Its protein is CASSGAGGYNQPQHF.

This clonotype was observed at least ten times. J is TRBJ2-2 and V is TRBV7-6; D ambiguous. V lost 5 bases to trimming and J lost 8 bases, with 12 bases between them. Germline V gives CDR1 SGHVS, CDR2 FNYEAQ. This CDR3 is 13 amino acids long. CDR3 in amino acids: CASSLRLDGELFF. The DNA for the CDR3 is TGTGCCAGCAGCCTCCGCCTAGATGGGGAGCTGTTTTTT.

This clonotype was detected only a few times. The gene calls are TRBV5-5 and TRBJ1-5; a weak D match, TRBD1 (5 bases). Germline CDR1 is SGHKS and CDR2 is YYEKEE (reference sequence). This CDR3 has 16 residues. Trimming removed 4 bases from V and 4 bases from J, with 18 bases in between. CDR3 DNA sequence: TGTGCCAGCAGCCCGGACATCGCCACGTTAAATCAGCCCCAGCATTTT. This codes for CASSPDIATLNQPQHF.

This clonotype has only a few counts. This chain uses TRBV7-8 with TRBJ2-1; 7 bases align to TRBD2. CDR1 and CDR2 from the germline V gene are SGHVS and FQNEAQ. Germline trimming cut 4 bases from V and 4 bases from J; bases unmatched to any gene: 13. This CDR3 has 17 residues. CDR3 sequence: CASSSSLYGGGYNEQFF. CDR3 DNA sequence: TGTGCCAGCAGCTCCAGCCTCTATGGGGGGGGGTACAATGAGCAGTTCTTC. The whole variable domain, remainder taken from reference TRBV7-8 and TRBJ2-1, is GAGVSQSPRYKVAKRGQDVALRCDPISGHVSLFWYQQALGQGPEFLTYFQNEAQLDKSGLPSDRFFAERPEGSVSTLKIQRTQQEDSAVYLCASSSSLYGGGYNEQFFGPGTRLTVL.

The gene calls are TRBV5-1 and TRBJ2-1, with 9 bases lining up with TRBD1. J lost 7 bases, V lost 3 bases, and 11 bases had no gene match. The CDR3 runs to 16 residues. CDR1 is SGHRS and CDR2 is YFSETQ in the germline V gene. The CDR3 DNA reads TGCGCCAGCAGCTCTAAGGGGACAGGGTTCGGGAATGAGCAGTTCTTC. Translation: CASSSKGTGFGNEQFF.

This chain connects TRBV15 to TRBJ1-5; the D gene is possibly TRBD1 (5 bases). Germline CDR1 reads LNHNV; CDR2 reads YYDKDF (reference sequence). Trimming took off 0 bases at V and 0 bases at J, with 12 bases between the two ends. The length of the CDR3 is 17 residues. CDR3 amino acids: CATSRDRGRYSNQPQHF. The CDR3 coding sequence is TGTGCCACCAGCAGAGATAGGGGCAGATATAGCAATCAGCCCCAGCATTTT.

For this clonotype: An end of the junction differs from the germline gene, which may be a read error. This chain joins TRBV12-3 or TRBV12-4 and TRBJ2-3; D is possibly TRBD1 or TRBD2 (5 bases each). The CDR3 is made up of 16 amino acids. CDR3: CASSHLTGTGADTQNF. CDR3 DNA: TGTGCCAGCAGTCACCTAACCGGGACCGGCGCAGATACGCAGAATTTT.

This clonotype showed up many times. V and J are TRBV7-2 and TRBJ2-7; D remains ambiguous. V dropped 5 bases and J dropped 6 bases, with 8 bases sitting between them. The length of the CDR3 is 11 residues. Germline CDR1 reads SGHTA; CDR2 reads FQGNSA. This chain's CDR3 is CASSQRSEQYF. In DNA form, the CDR3 reads TGTGCCAGCAGCCAAAGGAGCGAGCAGTACTTC.

The chain uses TRBV20-1 and TRBJ2-3, with 9 positions matching TRBD1. V lost 2 bases, J lost 6 bases, and 3 bases stayed unmatched. Germline V gives CDR1 DFQATT, CDR2 SNEGSKA (reference sequence). The CDR3 has 13 residues. CDR3 nucleotide sequence: TGCAGTGCTAGAAGGACAGGGGTGGATACGCAGTATTTT. Protein sequence: CSARRTGVDTQYF.

This clonotype was detected only a few times. The chain couples TRBV5-1 to TRBJ2-7; no firm D call. This CDR3 is built from 14 residues. Trimming pared 4 bases from V and 5 bases from J, leaving 16 bases between. CDR1 and CDR2 from the germline V gene are SGHRS and YFSETQ. For the CDR3, the DNA is TGCGCCAGCAGCCTGAACCTTTACAGAAACGAGCAGTACTTC. This translates into CASSLNLYRNEQYF.

This clonotype was seen a handful of times. The V call is TRBV6-5, the J call TRBJ1-4; D unclear. Trimming stripped 0 bases from V and 7 bases from J, with 6 bases between. Germline values: CDR1 MNHEY, CDR2 SVGAGI. The CDR3 is made up of 13 amino acids. CDR3 coding DNA: TGTGCCAGCAGTTACTCGACTGGTGAAAAACTGTTTTTT. Amino acid sequence: CASSYSTGEKLFF.

The chain uses TRBV5-1 and TRBJ2-7, with no clear D. The V gene's germline CDR1 is SGHRS and CDR2 YFSETQ. There are 16 residues in the CDR3. The germline V and J ends were trimmed by 0 bases and 3 bases, with 16 bases remaining between them. The CDR3 loop reads CASSLAVGIGSYEQYF. CDR3 nucleotides: TGCGCCAGCAGCTTGGCGGTGGGAATTGGAAGCTACGAGCAGTACTTC.

This clonotype was observed a few times. The chain recombines TRBV20-1 with TRBJ1-2; D is ambiguous. The CDR3 contains 13 residues. Germline V gives CDR1 DFQATT, CDR2 SNEGSKA (reference sequence). V was clipped by 3 bases and J by 1 base, with 9 bases between them. The CDR3 here is CSARADLNYGYTF. CDR3 nucleotide sequence: TGCAGTGCTAGGGCAGACCTTAACTATGGCTACACCTTC.

This clonotype was recorded a few times. V gene TRBV7-2 combines with J gene TRBJ1-4; D is unresolved. Trimming cost V 5 bases and J 0 bases, with 13 bases left between them. Germline V gives CDR1 SGHTA, CDR2 FQGNSA. This CDR3 has 16 residues. CDR3 sequence: CASSPRGGPTNEKLFF. The DNA of the CDR3 is TGTGCCAGCAGCCCCCGGGGAGGGCCAACTAATGAAAAACTGTTTTTT.

The chain has TRBV4-1 and TRBJ1-1; possible D gene TRBD1, 6 bases. Germline V gene lookup returns CDR1 MGHRA and CDR2 YSYEKL. The CDR3 spans 16 residues. V lost 2 bases and J lost 1, with 14 bases in between. CDR3 DNA: TGCGCCAGCAGCCAATTAGCCGGACAGCCGAACACTGAAGCTTTCTTT. Encoded protein: CASSQLAGQPNTEAFF.

In this sample, this clonotype turned up a few times. This chain connects TRBV14 to TRBJ2-1, with D possibly matching TRBD2 (5 bases). The V gene's germline CDR1 is SGHDN and CDR2 FVKESK. This CDR3 is built from 13 residues. V was shortened by 4 bases and J by 13 bases, with 17 bases between the two germline ends. The CDR3 DNA reads TGTGCCAGCAGCCCACGAACTAGTAGTAGACAGTTCTTC. Translation: CASSPRTSSRQFF.

This clonotype was seen a few times. V usage is TRBV10-3 and J usage is TRBJ2-1; 7 nucleotides agree with TRBD2. V was pared by 10 bases and J by 5 bases, with 11 bases of the junction left unmatched. The CDR3 consists of 14 residues. Looked up from germline, CDR1 is ENHRY and CDR2 is SYGVKD. The CDR3 bases are TGTGCCACTACAGTAGCGGGCCTAGACAATGAGCAGTTCTTC. Its protein product is CATTVAGLDNEQFF.

This clonotype was detected a few times. J is TRBJ2-5 and V is TRBV15, with 9 bases that match TRBD2. The CDR3 contains 18 residues. Germline loops: CDR1 LNHNV, CDR2 YYDKDF (reference sequence). The trim removed 0 bases at V and 9 bases at J, leaving 17 bases unmatched. The CDR3 region has the DNA TGTGCCACCAGCAGAGAGATTTCTGGGACTAGCTTCTCACGGGCCCAGTACTTC. This sequence encodes CATSREISGTSFSRAQYF.

This clonotype was found many times. This chain joins TRBV7-2 and TRBJ1-2; 7 nucleotides match TRBD1. With V trimmed by 5 bases and J by 0 bases, 3 bases remained unmatched. CDR1 SGHTA and CDR2 FQGNSA come from the germline V gene. The CDR3 length is 14 residues. The CDR3 nucleotides are TGTGCCAGCAGCCCTGGGACAGCTAACTATGGCTACACCTTC. It yields the protein CASSPGTANYGYTF.

The chain uses TRBV25-1 and TRBJ2-1, with D possibly TRBD2 on 7 matching bases. The CDR3 contains 13 residues. Trimming stripped 5 bases from V and 6 bases from J, with 11 bases between. CDR1 MGHDK and CDR2 SYGVNS come from the germline V gene. DNA for the CDR3: TGTGCCAGCAGTAGGGGGAGGGCCAATGAGCAGTTCTTC. It encodes CASSRGRANEQFF.